Presented here are 4 T cell receptor beta chains from one specimen sequenced in a study of cytomegalovirus exposure and HLA in healthy donors. Primers included in the PCR were 60 Vbeta and 13 Jbeta primers. Sequencing used immunoSEQ multiplex PCR; TCRdb keeps in-frame clones, though not all of them. This sample contains 150,000 to 250,000 clones. The sequencing input was PBMCs. The receptor set was obtained from a boy between 10 and 17 years old in good health and CMV-seronegative.

The J gene is TRBJ1-4, the V gene TRBV30; possibly TRBD1 for D (6 bases). The germline V gene encodes CDR1 GTSNPN and CDR2 SVGIG (reference sequence). V gave up 5 bases and J gave up 8 bases, with 12 bases separating them. CDR3 length equals 12 residues. The CDR3 DNA sequence: TGTGCCTGGGGGCCAGGGGAGGAAAAACTGTTTTTT. Translating gives CAWGPGEEKLFF.

V usage is TRBV9 and J usage is TRBJ2-2; D remains unclear. CDR3 length: 14 residues. Trimming stripped 3 bases from V and 1 base from J, with 7 bases between. Germline V lookup: CDR1 SGDLS, CDR2 YYNGEE. The chain's CDR3 is CASSASVNTGELFF. DNA of the CDR3: TGTGCCAGCAGCGCCTCAGTGAACACCGGGGAGCTGTTTTTT.

The V gene is TRBV6-4, the J gene TRBJ2-1, with 9 bases that match TRBD2. The CDR3 covers 16 residues. CDR1 and CDR2 from the germline V gene are MRHNA and SNTAGT. With V trimmed by 3 bases and J by 1 base, 4 bases remained unmatched. CDR3 amino acids: CASSDSAGGSYNEQFF. CDR3 DNA sequence: TGTGCCAGCAGTGATTCAGCGGGGGGTTCCTACAATGAGCAGTTCTTC.

CDR3 residues: CASSGQGNRYTF. CDR3 DNA sequence: TGTGCCAGCAGTGGACAGGGGAATCGCTACACCTTC. The rearrangement uses TRBV25-1 and TRBJ1-2, with 8 bases that match TRBD1. CDR1 is MGHDK, CDR2 SYGVNS, per germline. This CDR3 region has 12 residues. V lost 4 bases to trimming and J lost 9 bases; unmatched junction nucleotides: 4.